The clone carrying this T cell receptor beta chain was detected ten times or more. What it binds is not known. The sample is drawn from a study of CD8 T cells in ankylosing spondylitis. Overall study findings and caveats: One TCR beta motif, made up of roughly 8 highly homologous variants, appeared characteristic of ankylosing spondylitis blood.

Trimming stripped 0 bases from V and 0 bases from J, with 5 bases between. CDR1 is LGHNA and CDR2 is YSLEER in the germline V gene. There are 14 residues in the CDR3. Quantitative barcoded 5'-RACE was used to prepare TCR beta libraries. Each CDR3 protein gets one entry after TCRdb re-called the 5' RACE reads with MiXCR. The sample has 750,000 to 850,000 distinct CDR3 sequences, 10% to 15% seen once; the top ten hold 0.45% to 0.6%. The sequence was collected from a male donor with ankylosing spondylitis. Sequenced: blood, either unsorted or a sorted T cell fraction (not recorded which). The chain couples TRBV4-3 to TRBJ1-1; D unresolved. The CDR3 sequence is CASSQDRVNTEAFF. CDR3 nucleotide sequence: TGCGCCAGCAGCCAAGACAGAGTGAACACTGAAGCTTTCTTT.